This T cell receptor (beta chain) was observed in a study of blood T cells in healthy people across ages. A second about 6 to 12 cycle PCR used barcoded and J-beta primers. MiXCR was run by TCRdb on the 5' RACE reads, yielding one entry per CDR3 protein. The sample holds approximately 1.5 million distinct CDR3 sequences; roughly 43% are singletons and the top ten take around 4%. Trimming removed 2 bases from V and 5 bases from J, with 13 bases in between. The CDR3 has 14 residues. The germline V gene has CDR1 SGHRS and CDR2 YFSETQ. This sequence was found in a woman under 30 in good health. The chain uses TRBV5-1 and TRBJ1-1; maybe TRBD1 (5 bases). Sequenced sample: blood. This chain's CDR3 is CASSLRGAATEAFF. CDR3 nucleotide sequence: TGCGCCAGCAGCTTAAGAGGGGCGGCGACTGAAGCTTTCTTT.